This TCR beta chain emerged from a study of beta chain features in type 1 diabetes. About the study: Age, gender and cell yields were alike across patients and healthy donors. The study, taken as a whole, reports: A moderate, significant TCRB CDR3 shortening appeared in type 1 diabetes across four CD4+ subsets. In type 1 diabetes patients, VDJ junctions had fewer insertions; deletions at these junctions were more frequent.

As regards this clone: Its antigen is still unknown.

Purities over 95% were achieved in all sorted populations. Sequencing targeted expressed TCRB transcripts, as all isolated RNA had been reverse transcribed. TCRdb's copy holds only in-frame clones and misses some; the assay was immunoSEQ multiplex PCR. The repertoire consists of 600,000 to 700,000 clones, with about an eighth occurring once and the leading ten covering about 0.02%. Germline assignment: CDR1 SGHAT and CDR2 FQNNGV. The CDR3 loop spans 14 amino acids. V was trimmed by 0 bases and J by 6 bases, leaving 12 bases between them. The chain carries TRBV11-2 and TRBJ2-7; weak D call: TRBD1 (5 bases). The clonotype was recovered from a man aged 18 to 30 with type 1 diabetes. The sample taken for sequencing was naive CD4+ T cells from blood. The CDR3 here is CASSLEPRVSEQYF. The DNA for the CDR3 is TGTGCCAGCAGCTTAGAGCCCAGGGTATCCGAGCAGTACTTC.